The present T cell receptor beta chain was sequenced within a study of metastatic and nonmetastatic thyroid tumors. No treatment of any kind had been given to any patient before thyroid surgery. As to this clone: No antigen is known for it.

Study-wide points: Reportedly, malignant thyroid tumors had significantly higher TCR beta diversity than benign nodules, in blood and tumor.

Original processing methods: A distant-metastasis classifier for papillary thyroid cancer was built using CDR3 differences across clinicopathological groups. MiXCR re-clonotyped the PCR reads for TCRdb. The V and J calls come from TCRdb's annotation, not from the publication. The sample yields some 35,000 clones, under 30% seen once. The clonotype was recovered from a male donor with papillary thyroid cancer or a benign thyroid nodule (not recorded which). Some clones in this sample may be carry-over from other donors' samples. Sample: blood.

CDR3 coding DNA: TGTGCCAGCAGCTCGGGACTAGCGGGGTCCCAAGAGACCCAGTACTTC. This translates into CASSSGLAGSQETQYF. V gene TRBV2 combines with J gene TRBJ2-5; the match to TRBD2 covers 13 bases. The CDR3 runs 16 residues. Germline CDR1 SNHLY, CDR2 FYNNEI. The V gene end was trimmed by 6 bases and the J gene end by 1 base; junction bases not matched to a gene: 5.